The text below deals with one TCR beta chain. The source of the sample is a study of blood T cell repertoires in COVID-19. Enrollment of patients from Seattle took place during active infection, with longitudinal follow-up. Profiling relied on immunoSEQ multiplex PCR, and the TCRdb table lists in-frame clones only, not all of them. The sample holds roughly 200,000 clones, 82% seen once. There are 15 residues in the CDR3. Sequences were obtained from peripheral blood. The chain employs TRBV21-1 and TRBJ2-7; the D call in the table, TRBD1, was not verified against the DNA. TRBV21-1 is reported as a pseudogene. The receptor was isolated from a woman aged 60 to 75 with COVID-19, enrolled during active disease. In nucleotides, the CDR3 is TGTGCCAGCAGCACCTCCGGGACAGGGAGGTGCGAGCAGTACTTC. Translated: CASSTSGTGRCEQYF.